This TCR beta chain was found in a study of T-cell reconstitution after alpha-beta-depleted transplantation in children. Germline CDR1 is DFQATT and CDR2 is SNEGSKA (reference sequence). V was pared by 1 base and J by 6 bases, with 23 bases between. The CDR3 spans 17 residues. This clonotype occurred many times. The antigen is unknown. Study results and caveats: One year post-transplant, T-cell counts and diversity were largely derived from T cells produced anew.

Unique molecular identifiers were incorporated into the prepared TCRbeta library. TCRdb re-analysed the PCR reads in MiXCR, keeping a single row per CDR3 protein. The sample carries around 700,000 distinct CDR3 sequences, around 13% recorded once. This sample comprised PBMCs, obtained before TCRalphabeta/CD19-depleted stem cell transplant. The chain couples TRBV20-1 to TRBJ2-3, with D possibly being TRBD2 (6 bases). The clonotype originates from a girl aged 2-9 years with congenital amegakaryocytic thrombocytopenia, due to receive a stem cell transplant. The CDR3 region has the DNA TGCAGTGCTAGAGCCGACTTGGGACTGACCTCGGGGGATACGCAGTATTTT. Amino acids: CSARADLGLTSGDTQYF.